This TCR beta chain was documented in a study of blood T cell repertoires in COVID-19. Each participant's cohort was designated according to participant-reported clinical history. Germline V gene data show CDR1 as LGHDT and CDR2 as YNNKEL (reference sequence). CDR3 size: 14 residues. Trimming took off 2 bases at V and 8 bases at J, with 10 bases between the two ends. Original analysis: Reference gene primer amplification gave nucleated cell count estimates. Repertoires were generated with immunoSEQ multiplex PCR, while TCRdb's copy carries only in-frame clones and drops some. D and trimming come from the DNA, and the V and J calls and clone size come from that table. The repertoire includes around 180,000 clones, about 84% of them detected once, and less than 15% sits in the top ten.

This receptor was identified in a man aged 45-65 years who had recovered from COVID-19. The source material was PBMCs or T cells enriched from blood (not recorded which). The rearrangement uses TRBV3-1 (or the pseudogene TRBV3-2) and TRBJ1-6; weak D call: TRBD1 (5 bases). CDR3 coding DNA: TGTGCCAGCAGCCAATTAGGGGCGGATTCACCCCTCCACTTT. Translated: CASSQLGADSPLHF.